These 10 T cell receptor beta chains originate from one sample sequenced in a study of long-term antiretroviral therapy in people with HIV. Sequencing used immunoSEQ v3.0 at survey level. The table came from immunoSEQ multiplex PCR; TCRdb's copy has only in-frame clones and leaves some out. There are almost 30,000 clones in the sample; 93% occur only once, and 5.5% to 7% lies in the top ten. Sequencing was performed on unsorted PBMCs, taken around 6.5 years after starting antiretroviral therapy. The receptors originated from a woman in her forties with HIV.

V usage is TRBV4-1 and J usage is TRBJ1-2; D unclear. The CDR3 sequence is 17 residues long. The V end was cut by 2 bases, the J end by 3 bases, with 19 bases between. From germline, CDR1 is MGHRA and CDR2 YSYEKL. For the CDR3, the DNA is TGCGCCAGCAGCCAACAAATCGTGGGGTTGGCTGACTATGGCTACACCTTC. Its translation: CASSQQIVGLADYGYTF.

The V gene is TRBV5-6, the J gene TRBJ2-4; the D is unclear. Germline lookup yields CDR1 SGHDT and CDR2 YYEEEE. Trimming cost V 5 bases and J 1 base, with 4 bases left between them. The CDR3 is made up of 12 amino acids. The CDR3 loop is CASSSAKNIQYF. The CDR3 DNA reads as TGTGCCAGCAGTTCTGCCAAAAACATTCAGTACTTC.

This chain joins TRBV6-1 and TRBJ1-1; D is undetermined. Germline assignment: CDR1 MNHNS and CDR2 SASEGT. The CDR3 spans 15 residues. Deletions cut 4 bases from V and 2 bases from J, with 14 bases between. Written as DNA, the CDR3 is TGTGCCAGCAGTGCCCGCCCGGGCCTAAACACTGAAGCTTTCTTT. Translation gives CASSARPGLNTEAFF.

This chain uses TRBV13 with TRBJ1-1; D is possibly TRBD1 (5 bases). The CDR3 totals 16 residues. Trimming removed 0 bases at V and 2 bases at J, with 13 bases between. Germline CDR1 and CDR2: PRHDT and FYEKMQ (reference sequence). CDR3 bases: TGTGCCAGCAGCTTAGGTGGAGGGACCCCAAACACTGAAGCTTTCTTT. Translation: CASSLGGGTPNTEAFF.

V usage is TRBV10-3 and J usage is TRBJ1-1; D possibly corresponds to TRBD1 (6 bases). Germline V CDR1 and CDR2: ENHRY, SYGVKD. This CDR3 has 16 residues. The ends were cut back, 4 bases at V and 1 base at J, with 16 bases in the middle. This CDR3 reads CAISGWGGQKNTEAFF. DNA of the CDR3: TGTGCCATCAGTGGATGGGGCGGACAGAAGAACACTGAAGCTTTCTTT.

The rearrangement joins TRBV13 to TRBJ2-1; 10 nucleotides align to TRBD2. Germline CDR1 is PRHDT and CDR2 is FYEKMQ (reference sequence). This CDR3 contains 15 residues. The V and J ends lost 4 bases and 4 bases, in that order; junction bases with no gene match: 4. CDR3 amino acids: CASSSEAGGYNEQFF. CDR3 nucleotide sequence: TGTGCCAGCAGCTCCGAAGCGGGGGGGTACAATGAGCAGTTCTTC.

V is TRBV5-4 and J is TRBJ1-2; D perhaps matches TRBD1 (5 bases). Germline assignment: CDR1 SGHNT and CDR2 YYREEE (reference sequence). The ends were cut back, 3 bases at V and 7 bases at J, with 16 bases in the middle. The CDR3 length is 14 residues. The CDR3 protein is CASSSVDSRGGYTF. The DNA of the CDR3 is TGTGCCAGCAGCTCTGTCGACAGCCGTGGTGGCTACACCTTC.

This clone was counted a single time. This CDR3 is CAWSVGGLMNTEAFF. The CDR3 coding sequence is TGTGCCTGGAGTGTGGGGGGCCTTATGAACACTGAAGCTTTCTTT. V is TRBV30 and J is TRBJ1-1; maybe TRBD1 (6 bases). The CDR3 totals 15 residues. Trimming removed 0 bases from V and 0 bases from J, with 11 bases in between. Germline loops: CDR1 GTSNPN, CDR2 SVGIG (reference sequence).

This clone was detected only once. Here the CDR3 reads CASSSDRDPYEQYF. CDR3 DNA: TGTGCCAGCAGTTCCGACAGGGACCCCTACGAGCAGTACTTC. This chain uses TRBV6-5 with TRBJ2-7, with 7 bases aligning to TRBD1. CDR1 and CDR2 from the germline V gene are MNHEY and SVGAGI. The CDR3 runs to 14 residues. Trimming at V came to 4 bases and at J to 2 bases, leaving 5 bases not matched to a gene.

CDR3 in DNA: TGCGCCAGCAGCCAAGATCCGACCTGGACAGGAAACACCGGGGAGCTGTTTTTT. The encoded protein is CASSQDPTWTGNTGELFF. This rearrangement joins TRBV4-3 to TRBJ2-2, with 7 bases that match TRBD1. The CDR3 consists of 18 residues. The germline V gene has CDR1 LGHNA and CDR2 YSLEER. J gave up 2 bases and V 0 bases, and 9 bases lay outside the gene matches.